Included here is one T cell receptor (beta chain) sequence, with context. Its matching antigen is unknown. The donors were healthy bone marrow donors. The PCR contained 60 Vbeta and 13 Jbeta primers. Data came from immunoSEQ multiplex PCR; TCRdb stores just in-frame clones and leaves some out. This table holds about 140,000 clones, roughly 79% found once. These data are taken from a study of cytomegalovirus exposure and HLA in healthy donors. The study's findings and limits: Analyses of presence/absence relied on an assumption of roughly uniform sequencing depth across donors. Available immune exposure information covered CMV serostatus only.

Germline CDR1 reads MNHEY; CDR2 reads SMNVEV (reference sequence). This CDR3 has 15 amino acids. Trimming took 3 bases from V and 1 from J; bases not matched to a gene: 5. The origin of this receptor is a male donor in good health and CMV-seronegative. The sample was PBMCs. The chain has TRBV27 and TRBJ1-1, with TRBD1 matching 7 bases. The CDR3 nucleotides are TGTGCCAGCAGTTTCGGACAGGTCCCGAACACTGAAGCTTTCTTT. Amino acids: CASSFGQVPNTEAFF.